The sequence of this T cell receptor beta chain was determined in a study of T cells in Graves' hyperthyroidism and ophthalmopathy. Template material for amplifying TCR beta CDR3 regions consisted of RNA transcripts. Initially, a first-round RT-PCR of the TCR CDR3 employed the HTBI primer set. In TCRdb, the multiplex PCR reads were re-called with MiXCR into one record per CDR3 protein. The table includes 490,000 or so distinct CDR3 sequences, approximately 49% detected once. V lost 3 bases to trimming and J lost 2 bases, with 8 bases between them. The CDR3 is 14 residues long. From germline, CDR1 is LNHDA and CDR2 SQIVND (reference sequence). This clonotype was picked up a small number of times. Antigen unknown. Overall study results and limits: Most thyroid clonotypes expanded above 0.001 appeared in blood too. The model made its ophthalmopathy prediction, and onset followed a median about 5.9 months later.

The source material was peripheral blood or thyroid tissue (not recorded which). The V and J genes are TRBV19 and TRBJ1-5; D is ambiguous. The sequence derives from an adult woman with Graves' disease, either hyperthyroidism or ophthalmopathy (not recorded which). CDR3 loop: CASSIGIRNQPQHF. The CDR3 DNA reads TGTGCCAGTAGTATTGGGATCCGCAATCAGCCCCAGCATTTT.